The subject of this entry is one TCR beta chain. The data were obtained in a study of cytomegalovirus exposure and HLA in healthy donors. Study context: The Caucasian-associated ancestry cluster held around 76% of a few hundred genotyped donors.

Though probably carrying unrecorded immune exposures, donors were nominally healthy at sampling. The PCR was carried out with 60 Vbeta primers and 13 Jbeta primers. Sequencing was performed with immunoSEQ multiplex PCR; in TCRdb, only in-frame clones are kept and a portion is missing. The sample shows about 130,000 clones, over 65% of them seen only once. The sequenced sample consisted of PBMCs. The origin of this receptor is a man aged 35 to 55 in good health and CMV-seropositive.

The CDR3 nucleotides are TGTGCCAGCAGCCCCCGACAGGGGTCAGGCTACGAGCAGTACTTC. Translated, it gives CASSPRQGSGYEQYF. This sequence joins TRBV11-3 and TRBJ2-7, with 8 bases identical to TRBD1. The length of the CDR3 is 15 residues. Germline V lookup: CDR1 SGHNT, CDR2 YENEEA. V lost 5 bases and J lost 3; bases outside the gene matches: 9. The full variable domain, in which reference TRBV11-3 and TRBJ2-7 provide the parts outside the CDR3, is EAGVVQSPRYKIIEKKQPVAFWCNPISGHNTLYWYLQNLGQGPELLIRYENEEAVDDSQLPKDRFSAERLKGVDSTLKIQPAELGDSAVYLCASSPRQGSGYEQYFGPGTRLTVT.